The source of this TCR beta chain is a study of blood T cell repertoires in COVID-19. At the level of the study: The cDNA or gDNA used as material had been derived from T cells, B-cell-depleted T cells, or PBMCs.

The germline CDR1 and CDR2 sequences are SNHLY and FYNNEI. CDR3 length equals 13 residues. Authors' processing steps: Estimates of nucleated cell counts were drawn from the amplification of reference gene primers. The assay was immunoSEQ multiplex PCR, and TCRdb's table has in-frame clones only and misses some. The V and J calls and clone size are taken from that table; D and trimming were inferred from the DNA. The repertoire has roughly 150,000 clones, approximately 80% of them found once; the top ten carry roughly 13%. The sequenced sample consisted of peripheral blood. The TCR comes from an elderly woman with acute or convalescent COVID-19. The chain is built from TRBV2 and TRBJ1-2; D is perhaps TRBD1 (5 bases). CDR3 amino acids: CADRWVVSEGYTF. The CDR3, as DNA: TGTGCAGACAGATGGGTTGTTTCGGAGGGCTACACCTTC.